What follows are 17 T cell receptor beta chains derived from one specimen sequenced in a study of beta chain features in type 1 diabetes (dated by TCRdb to the late 2010s). The study at large found these results: A moderate but significant shortening of TCRB CDR3 length was observed in type 1 diabetes patients in all four CD4+ subsets.

Library creation used the immunoSEQ multiplex PCR assay. The High Capacity cDNA Reverse Transcription Kit was used to reverse transcribe all of the isolated RNA, meaning that expressed TCRB transcripts were what got sequenced. Entries here come from immuneACCESS through TCRdb and include only in-frame sequences with V and J called. Some clones fail to appear in such tables; in the studies checked, an unresolved V gene covers under half of the shortfall, and the cause of the remainder is unknown. The sample table lists about 660,000 clones, about 14% of them with a count of one. The top ten constitute 0.03% to 0.04% of the sample. These TCRs are of unknown antigen specificity. Sequencing used naive CD4+ T cells from blood. Per the publication, the cell subset or site label means: true naive CD4+ T cells. All receptors derive from a man aged 18 to 29 with type 1 diabetes.

This clone was counted only a few times. The chain employs TRBV5-1 and TRBJ2-7, with 9 nucleotides matching TRBD1. The CDR3 is 14 residues long. Germline lookup yields CDR1 SGHRS and CDR2 YFSETQ. The V gene end was trimmed by 1 base and the J gene end by 7 bases; junction bases not matched to a gene: 6. CDR3 nucleotide sequence: TGCGCCAGCAGCTTGATACAGGGGGCGTTTGAGCAGTACTTC. Protein: CASSLIQGAFEQYF.

This clone has just a few counts. This chain uses TRBV11-2 with TRBJ2-2; no definite D call. V was shortened by 1 base and J by 5 bases, with 14 bases between the two germline ends. Germline V lookup: CDR1 SGHAT, CDR2 FQNNGV. This CDR3 comprises 16 residues. The chain's CDR3 is CASSLGANRATGELFF. For the CDR3, the DNA is TGTGCCAGCAGCTTAGGGGCTAATCGCGCTACCGGGGAGCTGTTTTTT.

The chain recombines TRBV7-9 with TRBJ2-1; 8 bases line up with TRBD2. Unmatched junction bases numbered 12, after V lost 5 bases and J lost 9 bases. The CDR3 loop spans 15 amino acids. Germline values: CDR1 SEHNR, CDR2 FQNEAQ (reference sequence). The CDR3 DNA reads as TGTGCCAGCAGCCTCCTTACGGGAGGGCCGGGTGAGCAGTTCTTC. It encodes CASSLLTGGPGEQFF.

This clone was seen more than once but under ten times. V and J are TRBV30 and TRBJ1-5; perhaps TRBD1 as D (6 bases). Trimming cost V 0 bases and J 7 bases, with 10 bases left between them. In germline, CDR1 is GTSNPN, CDR2 SVGIG (reference sequence). The length of the CDR3 is 13 residues. The CDR3 DNA follows: TGTGCCTGGAGTGTGCAGGGGATGCAGCCCCAGCATTTT. It is translated as CAWSVQGMQPQHF.

Only a few counts were recorded for this clone. The chain employs TRBV4-2 and TRBJ2-5; D gene uncertain. The V gene lost 1 base and the J gene lost 4 bases, with 10 bases spanning the gap. This CDR3 is built from 14 residues. Germline V gene lookup returns CDR1 LGHNA and CDR2 YNFKEQ. CDR3 sequence: CASSQASGSETQYF. In nucleotides, the CDR3 is TGTGCCAGCAGCCAAGCGTCTGGGTCAGAGACCCAGTACTTC.

This chain links TRBV2 with TRBJ2-1; D is perhaps TRBD2 (6 bases). The ends were cut back, 6 bases at V and 8 bases at J, with 17 bases in the middle. The CDR3 covers 14 residues. CDR1 is SNHLY, CDR2 FYNNEI, per germline. The CDR3 DNA reads TGTGCCAGCAGCCGGGACTTCGGAGACTATGAGCAGTTCTTC. Translation: CASSRDFGDYEQFF.

This sequence joins TRBV23-1 and TRBJ2-7, with 7 bases that match TRBD1. TRBV23-1 is labeled an ORF, and its function is uncertain. Germline trimming cut 4 bases from V and 1 base from J; bases unmatched to any gene: 10. The CDR3 consists of 16 residues. In nucleotides, the CDR3 is TGCGCCAGCAGTCCTTCCTGGGGACAGATGTCCTACGAGCAGTACTTC. It translates to CASSPSWGQMSYEQYF.

The V call is TRBV5-1, the J call TRBJ1-1, with a possible D match to TRBD1 (5 bases). Germline V gene data show CDR1 as SGHRS and CDR2 as YFSETQ. Trimming took 1 base from V and 4 from J, leaving 14 bases between them. The CDR3 runs 15 residues. CDR3 region: CASSLQPQGGTEAFF. In DNA form, the CDR3 reads TGCGCCAGCAGCTTGCAACCTCAGGGAGGCACTGAAGCTTTCTTT.

This clone was counted only a few times. The V gene is TRBV30, the J gene TRBJ1-1, with unresolved D. This CDR3 region has 14 residues. Germline V gene sequence: CDR1 GTSNPN, CDR2 SVGIG (reference sequence). With 3 bases removed from V and 7 bases from J, the gap between germline ends came to 18 bases. As DNA, the CDR3 is TGTGCCTGGAGCGAAGGGAGGGAACGGAGTGAAGCTTTCTTT. Its translation is CAWSEGRERSEAFF.

A few counts support this clone. This chain connects TRBV7-2 to TRBJ2-5; 11 bases fit TRBD2. Germline CDR1 and CDR2: SGHTA and FQGNSA. The junction had 10 bases not matched to a gene; V was cut back by 3 bases and J by 4 bases. This CDR3 is built from 17 residues. CDR3 coding DNA: TGTGCCAGCAGCTTGGGGACTAGCGGAGAATTCCTAGAGACCCAGTACTTC. Translating gives CASSLGTSGEFLETQYF. Drawing the rest from reference TRBV7-2 and TRBJ2-5, the complete variable domain is GAGVSQSPSNKVTEKGKDVELRCDPISGHTALYWYRQSLGQGLEFLIYFQGNSAPDKSGLPSDRFSAERTGGSVSTLTIQRTQQEDSAVYLCASSLGTSGEFLETQYFGPGTRLLVL.

The rearrangement uses TRBV7-9 and TRBJ2-6, with D tentatively TRBD2 (6 bases). The CDR3 sequence is 16 residues long. The germline CDR1 and CDR2 sequences are SEHNR and FQNEAQ (reference sequence). V lost 2 bases and J lost 2, with 10 bases in between. CDR3 amino acids: CASSLWAGTGANVLTF. The CDR3 bases are TGTGCCAGCAGCTTATGGGCGGGAACTGGGGCCAACGTCCTGACTTTC.

The V gene is TRBV4-2, the J gene TRBJ2-3; D possibly uses TRBD1 or TRBD2 (5 bases each). The germline CDR1 and CDR2 sequences are LGHNA and YNFKEQ. Deletions cut 1 base from V and 1 base from J, with 6 bases between. This CDR3 is 14 amino acids long. CDR3 amino acids: CASSQGDGTDTQYF. The DNA for the CDR3 is TGTGCCAGCAGCCAAGGGGACGGCACAGATACGCAGTATTTT.

The chain couples TRBV6-1 to TRBJ2-3; 9 bases are shared with TRBD1. CDR1 is MNHNS and CDR2 is SASEGT in the germline V gene. The CDR3 is made up of 14 amino acids. Trimming cost V 7 bases and J 1 base; bases outside gene matches: 3. The CDR3 DNA is TGTGCCAGCATAAGACAGGGGGGCACAGATACGCAGTATTTT. This encodes CASIRQGGTDTQYF.

The chain employs TRBV5-1 and TRBJ1-2, with 9 positions matching TRBD1. This CDR3 has 16 residues. The V segment lost 4 bases and the J segment 4 bases; nucleotides outside the gene matches: 11. The germline CDR1 and CDR2 sequences are SGHRS and YFSETQ. CDR3 DNA sequence: TGCGCCAGCAGCCCGTTCCGGGACAGGGAACTCTATGGCTACACCTTC. Translated: CASSPFRDRELYGYTF.

The V gene is TRBV13, the J gene TRBJ2-7; the match to TRBD1 covers 7 bases. The germline V gene has CDR1 PRHDT and CDR2 FYEKMQ (reference sequence). This CDR3 is built from 15 residues. V shed 6 bases, J shed 0 bases, and the junction held 8 bases outside the gene matches. The CDR3 is CASRWDRGGSYEQYF. The CDR3 DNA is TGTGCCAGCAGGTGGGACAGAGGGGGCTCCTACGAGCAGTACTTC.

The chain employs TRBV6-4 and TRBJ2-4; TRBD2 matches 9 bases. CDR3 size: 15 residues. The ends lost 8 bases at V and 0 bases at J; junction bases unmatched: 5. CDR1 is MRHNA and CDR2 is SNTAGT in the germline V gene. The CDR3 protein is CASYLAGIAKNIQYF. DNA of the CDR3: TGTGCCAGCTACCTAGCGGGAATAGCCAAAAACATTCAGTACTTC.

This clone appeared a few times. J is TRBJ2-4 and V is TRBV4-1, with D uncertain. This CDR3 region has 16 residues. Trimming took off 0 bases at V and 8 bases at J, with 17 bases between the two ends. Germline CDR1 and CDR2: MGHRA and YSYEKL. CDR3 sequence reads: CASSQDRRQLWDIQYF. The CDR3 nucleotides are TGCGCCAGCAGCCAAGACAGACGGCAGCTATGGGACATTCAGTACTTC.